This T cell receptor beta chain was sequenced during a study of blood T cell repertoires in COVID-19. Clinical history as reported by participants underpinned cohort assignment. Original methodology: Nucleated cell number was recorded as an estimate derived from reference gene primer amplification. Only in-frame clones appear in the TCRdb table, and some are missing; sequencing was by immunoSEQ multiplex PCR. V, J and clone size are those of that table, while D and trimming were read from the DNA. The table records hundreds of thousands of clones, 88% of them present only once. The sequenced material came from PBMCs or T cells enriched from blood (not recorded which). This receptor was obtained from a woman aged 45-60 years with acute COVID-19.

The CDR3 loop reads CASSLGGTLAYEQYF. The CDR3 DNA reads TGCGCCAGCAGCTTGGGGGGGACTCTTGCCTACGAGCAGTACTTC. The chain recombines TRBV5-1 with TRBJ2-7, with D possibly being TRBD2 (6 bases). This CDR3 is built from 15 residues. Trimming stripped 0 bases from V and 2 bases from J, with 12 bases between. Germline V gives CDR1 SGHRS, CDR2 YFSETQ.